Described below is a single T cell receptor beta chain sequence and its context. This clonotype appeared many times. No cognate antigen has been identified for it. Base quality data are lacking; no much larger clone is found one base away. These data come from a study of human T cells and chemical hapten exposure (dated by TCRdb to about 2021). Regarding the complete study: For sensitization, 2% DPC in acetone was applied to an approximately 2 cm by approximately 2 cm area of upper inner arm skin. Weekly therapeutic DPC doses were additionally applied to the scalp of patients throughout the approximately 25-week study period. Patch testing was performed on the upper back with Finn chambers containing 0.01% DPC, and the patch tests were scored after 6 days according to International Contact Dermatitis Research Group standards. Most of the patients in the cohort were female, and the cohort covered alopecia areata with under or over 50% scalp involvement, alopecia totalis and alopecia universalis. Libraries were combined into a pool for sequencing, and differences in TCR yield between samples came mainly from small differences in library volumes within the pool. Peripheral blood TCR repertoire changes were tracked in vivo in alopecia patients during primary and secondary sensitization to the hapten diphenylcyclopropenone (DPC). Blood samples were taken from patients before sensitization (week 0) and at 2, 6 and about 24 weeks after DPC sensitization. For TCR sequencing, blood came from 25 to 35 alopecia patients at anywhere from one to four time points (pre-sensitization, 2, 6 and 24 weeks).

Study-level results and caveats: Because every patient had alopecia, a presumed autoimmune disease, the patients' immune response might differ from that of healthy individuals. Patch test score was positively correlated with the number of PT1 expanded TCRs, with significance at thresholds 8, 16 and 32 but not at 4. No change with DPC sensitization was found in the number of TCRs above 1 in 1000 frequency, and no evidence of global repertoire structure alterations was found. Expanded TCRs formed significantly more large CDR3 similarity clusters than pre-sensitization or healthy control sets, consistent with antigen-driven responses. Repeated subsampling changed both the strength of the expansion versus patch-test correlation and the threshold at which that correlation became significant.

Library construction relied on RACE. The instrument was a NextSeq 500. During library preparation, unique molecular identifiers were attached to individual cDNA molecules so that TCRs could be counted in a quantitative, reproducible way. From each blood RNA sample, both TCR alpha and TCR beta chains were sequenced. The authors processed their data as follows. A median of around 100,000 TCRs per sample was observed, with a range of 23,224 to 690,600. V, J and CDR3 annotation of the TCR reads was performed with the Decombinator software suite. Every sample was subsampled to the same number of TCRs (28,000) for the PS versus PT1 abundance plots. Expanded TCRs were defined as absent before sensitization and observed at least eight times at the 2-week time point. TCRdb reprocessed the public reads (quality trimming at Q25 with fastp, clone calling with MiXCR) and kept in-frame beta chains. Rows merge per CDR3 protein into single entries with the most common DNA and genes. The V and J calls shown here were made by TCRdb, not taken from the authors' results. This sample has around 300,000 distinct CDR3 sequences in its table, and over 5% of those were observed once. Of the sample, under 9.5% is held by the ten largest clones.

This sample's time point label indicates: pre-sensitization, week 0. In the paper's terms, the treatment or condition label means: therapeutic diphenylcyclopropenone sensitization with weekly scalp DPC. At each patch-test visit, blood was drawn before the patch test was applied. Patients were eligible if aged 18 to 70, diagnosed with alopecia and judged suitable for DPC therapy, and pregnant patients were excluded. Total RNA was isolated from unfractionated whole blood collected in Tempus Blood RNA tubes. CDR1 and CDR2 were assigned from the germline V gene as SGHVS and FQNEAQ. The cysteine opens and the phenylalanine closes a CDR3 of 16 amino acids. The CDR3 DNA has 48 bases and is translated from base 1. Relative to germline, V is 5 bases shorter and J is 4 bases shorter, with 19 bases between their ends.

This receptor was identified in a woman aged 18-29 years with alopecia areata. Some clones in this sample may be carry-over from other donors' samples. The sequence is built from TRBV7-8 and TRBJ2-3; the D segment may tentatively be TRBD1 or TRBD2, each giving 7 matched bases. Specimen: whole blood, collected in connection with sensitization to the hapten diphenylcyclopropenone (DPC). The CDR3 region reads CASSIAVRGGADTQYF. Here is the DNA: TGTGCCAGCAGCATCGCGGTCAGGGGGGGGGCAGATACGCAGTATTTT.